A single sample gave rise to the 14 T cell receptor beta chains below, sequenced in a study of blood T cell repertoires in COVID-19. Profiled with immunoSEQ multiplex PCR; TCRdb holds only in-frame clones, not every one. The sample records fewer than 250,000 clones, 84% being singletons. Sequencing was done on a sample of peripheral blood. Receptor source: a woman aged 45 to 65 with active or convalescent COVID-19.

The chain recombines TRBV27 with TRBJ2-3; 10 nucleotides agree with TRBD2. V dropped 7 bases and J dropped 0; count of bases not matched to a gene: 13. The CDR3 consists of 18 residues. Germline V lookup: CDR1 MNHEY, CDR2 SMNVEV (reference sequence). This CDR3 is CASMASGGRPSSTDTQYF. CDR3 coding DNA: TGTGCCAGCATGGCTAGCGGGGGTAGACCCTCTAGCACAGATACGCAGTATTTT.

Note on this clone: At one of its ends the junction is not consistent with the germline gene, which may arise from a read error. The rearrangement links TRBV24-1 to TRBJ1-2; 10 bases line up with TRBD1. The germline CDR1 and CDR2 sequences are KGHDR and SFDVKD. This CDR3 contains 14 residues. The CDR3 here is CATTDSGQGSGYTF. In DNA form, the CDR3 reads TGTGCCACCACTGATTCGGGACAGGGGTCCGGCTACACCTTC.

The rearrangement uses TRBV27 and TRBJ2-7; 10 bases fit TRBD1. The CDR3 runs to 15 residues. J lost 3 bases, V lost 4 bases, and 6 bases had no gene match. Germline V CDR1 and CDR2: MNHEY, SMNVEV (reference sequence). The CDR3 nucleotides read TGTGCCAGCAGTTACCGGGACAGGGGTATCTACGAGCAGTACTTC. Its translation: CASSYRDRGIYEQYF.

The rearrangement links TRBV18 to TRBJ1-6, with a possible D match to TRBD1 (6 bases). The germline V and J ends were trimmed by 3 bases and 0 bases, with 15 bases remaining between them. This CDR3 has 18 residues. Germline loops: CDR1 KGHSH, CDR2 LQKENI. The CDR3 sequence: CASSPPGGQSSYNSPLHF. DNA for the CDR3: TGTGCCAGCTCACCCCCGGGGGGCCAGAGCTCCTATAATTCACCCCTCCACTTT.

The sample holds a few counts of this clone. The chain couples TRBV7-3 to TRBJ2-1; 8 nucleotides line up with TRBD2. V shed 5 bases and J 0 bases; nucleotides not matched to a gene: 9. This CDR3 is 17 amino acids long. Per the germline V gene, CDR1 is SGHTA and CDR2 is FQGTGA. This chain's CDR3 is CASSPKRGIFSYNEQFF. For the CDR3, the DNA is TGTGCCAGCAGCCCGAAGCGGGGGATTTTCTCCTACAATGAGCAGTTCTTC.

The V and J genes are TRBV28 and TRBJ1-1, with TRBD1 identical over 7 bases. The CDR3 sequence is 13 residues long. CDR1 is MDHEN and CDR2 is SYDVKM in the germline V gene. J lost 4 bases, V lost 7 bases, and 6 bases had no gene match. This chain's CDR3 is CASNPDRVTEAFF. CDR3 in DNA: TGTGCCAGCAACCCTGACAGGGTCACTGAAGCTTTCTTT.

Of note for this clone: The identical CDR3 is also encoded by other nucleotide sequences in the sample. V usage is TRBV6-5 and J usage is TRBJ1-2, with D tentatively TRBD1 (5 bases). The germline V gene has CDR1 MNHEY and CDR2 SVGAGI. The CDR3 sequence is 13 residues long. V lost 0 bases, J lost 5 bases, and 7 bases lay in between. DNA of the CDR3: TGTGCCAGCAGTTACTCGGGACTTTATGGCTACACCTTC. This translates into CASSYSGLYGYTF.

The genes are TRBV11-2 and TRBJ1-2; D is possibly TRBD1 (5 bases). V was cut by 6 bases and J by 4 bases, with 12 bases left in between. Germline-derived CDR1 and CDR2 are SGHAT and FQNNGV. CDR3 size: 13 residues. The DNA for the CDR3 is TGTGCCAGCAGTTATCAGGGTGGCTATGGCTACACCTTC. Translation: CASSYQGGYGYTF.

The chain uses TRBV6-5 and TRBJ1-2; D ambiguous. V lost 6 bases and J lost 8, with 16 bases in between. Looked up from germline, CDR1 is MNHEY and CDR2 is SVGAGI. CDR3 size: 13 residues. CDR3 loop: CASRTQTPFGYTF. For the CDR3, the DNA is TGTGCCAGCAGGACACAGACCCCGTTCGGCTACACCTTC.

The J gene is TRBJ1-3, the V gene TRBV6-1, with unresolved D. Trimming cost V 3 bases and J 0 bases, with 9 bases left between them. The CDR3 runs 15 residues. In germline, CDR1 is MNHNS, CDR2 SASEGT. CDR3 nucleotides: TGTGCCAGCAGTGAGAACACTAACTCTGGAAACACCATATATTTT. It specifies CASSENTNSGNTIYF.

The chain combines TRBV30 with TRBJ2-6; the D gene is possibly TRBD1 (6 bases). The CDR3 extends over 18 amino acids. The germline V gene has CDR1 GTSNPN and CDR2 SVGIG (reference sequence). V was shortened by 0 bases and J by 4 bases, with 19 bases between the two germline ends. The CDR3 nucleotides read TGTGCCTGGAGTGTAATTCGGTTGCAGGGGACCGGGGCCAACGTCCTGACTTTC. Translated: CAWSVIRLQGTGANVLTF.

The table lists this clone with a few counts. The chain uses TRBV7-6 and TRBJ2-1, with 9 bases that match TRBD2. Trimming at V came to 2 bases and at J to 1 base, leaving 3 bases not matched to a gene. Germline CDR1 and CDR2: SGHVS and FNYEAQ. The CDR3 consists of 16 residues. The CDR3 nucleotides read TGTGCCAGCAGCTTACTAGCGGGAAGGTCCTACAATGAGCAGTTCTTC. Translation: CASSLLAGRSYNEQFF.

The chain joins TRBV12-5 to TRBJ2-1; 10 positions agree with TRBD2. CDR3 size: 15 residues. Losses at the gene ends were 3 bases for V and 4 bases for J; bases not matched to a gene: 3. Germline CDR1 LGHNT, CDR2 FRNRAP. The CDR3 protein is CASGLRTSGYNEQFF. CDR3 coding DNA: TGTGCTAGTGGTTTACGGACTAGCGGTTACAATGAGCAGTTCTTC.

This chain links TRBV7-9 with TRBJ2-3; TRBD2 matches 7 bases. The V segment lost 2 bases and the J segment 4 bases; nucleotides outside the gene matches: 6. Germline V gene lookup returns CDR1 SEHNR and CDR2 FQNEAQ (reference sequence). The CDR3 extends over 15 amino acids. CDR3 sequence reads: CASSLSGKGPDTQYF. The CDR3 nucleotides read TGTGCCAGCAGCTTAAGCGGGAAGGGCCCAGATACGCAGTATTTT. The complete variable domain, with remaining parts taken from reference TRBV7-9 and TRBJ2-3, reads DTGVSQNPRHKITKRGQNVTFRCDPISEHNRLYWYRQTLGQGPEFLTYFQNEAQLEKSRLLSDRFSAERPKGSFSTLEIQRTEQGDSAMYLCASSLSGKGPDTQYFGPGTRLTVL.